This TCR beta chain was recovered during a study of cytomegalovirus exposure and HLA in healthy donors. Whole-study context: Prior work identified around 110 million unique TCR beta sequences in approximately 180 million T cells.

CDR1 is SGDLS, CDR2 YYNGEE, per germline. This CDR3 has 15 residues. Trimming took off 5 bases at V and 4 bases at J, with 13 bases between the two ends. Study-wide points: Previous analysis showed most TCR beta V segments were productive about 90% or about 30% of the time. The majority of CMV-associated TCR beta chains were reported as apparently HLA-restricted in a later analysis. 150 to 200 TCR beta chains were listed as cytomegalovirus-associated.

A multiplex PCR was run with 60 Vbeta primers and 13 Jbeta primers. The data were produced by immunoSEQ multiplex PCR, yet TCRdb's version contains in-frame clones alone and is incomplete. The sample lists approximately 210,000 clones; 81% were seen once. Comments on this clone: What it binds is unknown.

What was sequenced was PBMCs. This rearrangement joins TRBV9 to TRBJ1-6, with a possible D match to TRBD1 (6 bases). The receptor comes from a man aged 18 to 29 in good health and CMV-seronegative. CDR3 DNA: TGTGCCAGCAGACAGGGCAGAAATTATAATTCACCCCTCCACTTT. It translates to CASRQGRNYNSPLHF. The full variable domain, with the rest looked up from reference TRBV9 and TRBJ1-6, is DSGVTQTPKHLITATGQRVTLRCSPRSGDLSVYWYQQSLDQGLQFLIQYYNGEERAKGNILERFSAQQFPDLHSELNLSSLELGDSALYFCASRQGRNYNSPLHFGNGTRLTVT.